This T cell receptor beta chain was retrieved from a study of T cell responses to AZD1222 COVID-19 vaccine. The table lists this clone with a few counts. Sequencing used immunoSEQ multiplex PCR; TCRdb keeps in-frame clones, though not all of them. The sample holds around 89,000 clones, approximately 91% seen once. This CDR3 is built from 13 residues. Germline CDR1 WSHSY, CDR2 SAAADI. V was trimmed by 2 bases and J by 1 base, leaving 6 bases between them. The material was peripheral blood, obtained 28 days after the second AZD1222 dose. The chain carries TRBV10-2 and TRBJ2-7; D may correspond to TRBD1 or TRBD2 (5 bases each). The origin of this receptor is an adult who received the AZD1222 COVID-19 vaccine. The DNA for the CDR3 is TGCGCCAGCAGTGAGGAGGGGTCCTACGAGCAGTACTTC. Its protein product is CASSEEGSYEQYF.